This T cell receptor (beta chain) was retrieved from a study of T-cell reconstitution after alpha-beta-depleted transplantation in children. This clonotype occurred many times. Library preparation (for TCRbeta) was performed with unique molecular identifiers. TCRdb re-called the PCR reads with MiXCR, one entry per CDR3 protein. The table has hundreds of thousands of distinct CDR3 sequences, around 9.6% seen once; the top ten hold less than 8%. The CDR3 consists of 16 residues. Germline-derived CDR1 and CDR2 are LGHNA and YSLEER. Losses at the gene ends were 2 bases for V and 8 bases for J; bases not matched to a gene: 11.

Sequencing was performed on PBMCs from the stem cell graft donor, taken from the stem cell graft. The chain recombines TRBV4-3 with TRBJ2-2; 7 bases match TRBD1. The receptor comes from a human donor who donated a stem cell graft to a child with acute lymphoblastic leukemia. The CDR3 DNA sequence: TGCGCCAGCAGCCAAACCCCGGGACAGCGAGGTGGGGAGCTGTTTTTT. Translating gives CASSQTPGQRGGELFF.